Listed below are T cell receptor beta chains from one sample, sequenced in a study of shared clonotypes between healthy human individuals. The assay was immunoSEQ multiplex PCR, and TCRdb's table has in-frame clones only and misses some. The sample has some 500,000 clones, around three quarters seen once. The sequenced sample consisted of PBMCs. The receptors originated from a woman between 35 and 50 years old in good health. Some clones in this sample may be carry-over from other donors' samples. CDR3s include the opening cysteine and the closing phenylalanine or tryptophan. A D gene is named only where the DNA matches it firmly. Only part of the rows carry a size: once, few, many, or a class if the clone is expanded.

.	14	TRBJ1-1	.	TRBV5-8	CASSSDQGRTEAFF	TGTGCCAGCAGCTCCGATCAGGGGCGCACTGAAGCTTTCTTT
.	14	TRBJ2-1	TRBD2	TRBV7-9	CASTQAGAYNEQFF	TGTGCCAGCACCCAAGCGGGAGCCTACAATGAGCAGTTCTTC
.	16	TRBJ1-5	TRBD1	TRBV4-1	CASSLNYQGGNQPQHF	TGCGCCAGCAGCCTGAATTATCAGGGGGGCAATCAGCCCCAGCATTTT
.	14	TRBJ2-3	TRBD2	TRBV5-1	CASSPGLATDTQYF	TGCGCCAGCAGCCCAGGACTAGCGACAGATACGCAGTATTTT
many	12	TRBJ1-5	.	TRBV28	CASTPGDQPQHF	TGTGCCAGCACCCCGGGAGATCAGCCCCAGCATTTT
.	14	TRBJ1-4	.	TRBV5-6	CASSLGQVEEKLFF	TGTGCCAGCAGCTTAGGGCAGGTGGAGGAAAAACTGTTTTTT
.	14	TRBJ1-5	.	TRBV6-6	CASSYPVGNQPQHF	TGTGCCAGCAGTTACCCGGTAGGCAATCAGCCCCAGCATTTT
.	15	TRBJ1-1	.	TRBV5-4	CASTLAGGLLTEAFF	TGTGCCAGCACCCTGGCTGGGGGCTTGCTCACTGAAGCTTTCTTT
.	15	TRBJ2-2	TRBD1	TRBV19	CASKTRGPGTGELFF	TGTGCCAGTAAGACCAGGGGGCCTGGCACCGGGGAGCTGTTTTTT
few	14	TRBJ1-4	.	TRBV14	CASCSGTDNEKLFF	TGTGCCAGCTGTTCCGGGACGGATAATGAAAAACTGTTTTTT
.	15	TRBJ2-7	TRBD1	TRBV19	CASSIGQGDIYEQYF	TGTGCCAGTAGTATAGGCCAGGGGGACATCTACGAGCAGTACTTC
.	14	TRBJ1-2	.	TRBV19	CASSMQGRSGGYTF	TGTGCCAGTAGTATGCAGGGCCGGTCGGGTGGCTACACCTTC
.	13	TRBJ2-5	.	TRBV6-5	CASSSEGGETQYF	TGTGCCAGCAGTTCTGAGGGTGGAGAGACCCAGTACTTC
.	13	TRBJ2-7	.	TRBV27	CASSLGLSYEQYF	TGTGCCAGCAGTTTGGGCCTCTCCTACGAGCAGTACTTC
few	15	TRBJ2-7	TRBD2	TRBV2	CASIRSGASSYEQYF	TGTGCCAGCATCCGTAGCGGGGCGAGCTCCTACGAGCAGTACTTC
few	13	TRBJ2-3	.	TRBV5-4	CASSPAGPDTQYF	TGTGCCAGCAGCCCGGCGGGACCAGATACGCAGTATTTT
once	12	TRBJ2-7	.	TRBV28	CASTRSAYEQYF	TGTGCCAGCACCCGGAGTGCCTACGAGCAGTACTTC
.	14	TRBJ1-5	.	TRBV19	CASSGTYSNQPQHF	TGTGCCAGTAGTGGTACTTATAGCAATCAGCCCCAGCATTTT
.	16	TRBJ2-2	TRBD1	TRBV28	CASSLFGTGGAGELFF	TGTGCCAGCAGTTTATTCGGGACAGGGGGTGCCGGGGAGCTGTTTTTT
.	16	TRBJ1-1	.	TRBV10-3	CAIRKLPTEWNTEAFF	TGTGCCATCAGGAAACTGCCGACCGAATGGAACACTGAAGCTTTCTTT
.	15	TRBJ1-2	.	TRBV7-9	CASSVLKENLYGYTF	TGTGCCAGCAGCGTCTTAAAAGAAAATTTGTATGGCTACACCTTC
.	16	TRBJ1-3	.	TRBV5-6	CASSLGTGVSGNTIYF	TGTGCCAGCAGCCTAGGAACAGGAGTATCTGGAAACACCATATATTTT
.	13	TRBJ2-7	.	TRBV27	CASSWASTYEQYF	TGTGCCAGCAGTTGGGCATCCACCTACGAGCAGTACTTC
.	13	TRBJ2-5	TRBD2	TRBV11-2	CASSASGKETQYF	TGTGCCAGCAGCGCTAGCGGGAAAGAGACCCAGTACTTC
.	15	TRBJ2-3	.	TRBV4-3	CASSQDHGLGDTQYF	TGCGCCAGCAGCCAAGACCACGGTCTAGGTGATACGCAGTATTTT
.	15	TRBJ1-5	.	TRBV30	CAWSAGQGLFQPQHF	TGTGCCTGGAGTGCTGGTCAGGGGCTTTTTCAGCCCCAGCATTTT
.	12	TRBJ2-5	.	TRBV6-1	CASSGGGQTQYF	TGTGCCAGCAGTGGAGGGGGACAGACCCAGTACTTC
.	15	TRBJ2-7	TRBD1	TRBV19	CASSTQRTGVYEQYF	TGTGCCAGTAGTACCCAACGGACAGGGGTCTACGAGCAGTACTTC
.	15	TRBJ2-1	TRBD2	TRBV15	CATSRDLAGVNEQFF	TGTGCCACCAGCAGAGATCTAGCGGGAGTAAATGAGCAGTTCTTC
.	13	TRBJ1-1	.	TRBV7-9	CASSFTGSTEAFF	TGTGCCAGCAGCTTTACAGGGAGCACTGAAGCTTTCTTT
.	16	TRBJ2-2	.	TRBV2	CASSDLGLTYTGELFF	TGTGCCAGCTCGGACCTAGGACTAACCTACACCGGGGAGCTGTTTTTT
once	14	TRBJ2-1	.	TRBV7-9	CASSLGTSYNEQFF	TGTGCCAGCAGCTTGGGGACTTCCTACAATGAGCAGTTCTTC